One TCR beta chain is described in this entry. The antigen is undetermined. V was cut by 2 bases and J by 3 bases, with 13 bases left in between. The germline gives CDR1 MNHEY, CDR2 SVGAGI. This CDR3 spans 15 amino acids. The data derive from a study of cytomegalovirus exposure and HLA in healthy donors. Study details: A data release that came early held tens of millions of unique TCRs from HLA-typed donors.

Study-wide results and caveats: Later, an analysis found that common viral pathogens appeared to be linked with several of the most significant clusters. Another analysis was done later, and it associated around 15,000 TCR beta sequences with HLA alleles at 0.05 false discovery rate. Earlier analysis looked at TCR beta V segments, and most were productive about 87% or about 30% of the time.

The PCR employed 60 Vbeta primers together with 13 Jbeta primers. Profiled with immunoSEQ multiplex PCR; TCRdb holds only in-frame clones, not every one. This table holds approximately 75,000 clones, 66% found once. The clonotype originates from a man aged 40-50 years in good health and CMV-seropositive. Specimen: PBMCs. The rearrangement links TRBV6-5 to TRBJ2-5, with D perhaps TRBD1 (6 bases). The CDR3 DNA sequence: TGTGCCAGCAGTTACAAGACCGGGACAAAAGAGACCCAGTACTTC. The encoded protein is CASSYKTGTKETQYF.